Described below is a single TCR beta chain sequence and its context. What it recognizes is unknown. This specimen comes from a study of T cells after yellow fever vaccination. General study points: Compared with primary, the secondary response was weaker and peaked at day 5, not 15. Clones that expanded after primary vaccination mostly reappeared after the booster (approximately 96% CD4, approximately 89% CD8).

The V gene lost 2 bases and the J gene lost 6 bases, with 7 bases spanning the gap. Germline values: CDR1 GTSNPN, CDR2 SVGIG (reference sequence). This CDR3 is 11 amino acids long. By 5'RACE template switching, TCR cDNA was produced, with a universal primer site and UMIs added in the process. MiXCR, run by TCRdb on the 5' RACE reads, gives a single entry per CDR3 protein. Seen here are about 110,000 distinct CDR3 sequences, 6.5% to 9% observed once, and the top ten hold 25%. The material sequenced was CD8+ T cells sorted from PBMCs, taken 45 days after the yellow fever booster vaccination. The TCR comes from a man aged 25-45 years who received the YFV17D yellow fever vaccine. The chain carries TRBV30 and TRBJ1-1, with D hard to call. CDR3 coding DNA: TGTGCCTGGAGTATGGGAGCTGAAGCTTTCTTT. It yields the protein CAWSMGAEAFF.